This entry lists 9 T cell receptor beta chains sequenced from one sample in a study of blood T cell repertoires in COVID-19. Only in-frame clones appear in the TCRdb table, and some are missing; sequencing was by immunoSEQ multiplex PCR. The sample has about 170,000 clones; under 90% are singletons. Sequenced material: peripheral blood. These receptors were obtained from a woman in her sixties or seventies with COVID-19, enrolled during active disease.

The table lists this clone with a few counts. The chain uses TRBV6-1 and TRBJ1-2, with 10 nucleotides matching TRBD1. CDR3 size: 16 residues. Per the germline V gene, CDR1 is MNHNS and CDR2 is SASEGT. Trimming took 3 bases from V and 7 from J; bases not matched to a gene: 11. As DNA, the CDR3 is TGTGCCAGCAGTGAGCGGGACAGGGGCTGGTATATTGGCTACACCTTC. Its translation is CASSERDRGWYIGYTF.

V usage is TRBV27 and J usage is TRBJ1-5, with 7 bases aligning to TRBD1. Germline assignment: CDR1 MNHEY and CDR2 SMNVEV (reference sequence). J was trimmed by 3 bases and V by 5 bases; bases with no gene match: 7. The CDR3 covers 15 residues. The CDR3 DNA follows: TGTGCCAGCAGTCTGTCCAGGGGGAACAATCAGCCCCAGCATTTT. This encodes CASSLSRGNNQPQHF.

This chain connects TRBV10-3 to TRBJ1-2; tentative D call: TRBD1 (6 bases). From germline, CDR1 is ENHRY and CDR2 SYGVKD. The CDR3 has 15 amino acids. V shed 0 bases and J shed 3 bases, with 11 bases lying between them. The CDR3 loop reads CAISESMGADYGYTF. The CDR3 coding sequence is TGTGCCATCAGTGAGTCGATGGGGGCGGACTATGGCTACACCTTC.

The chain employs TRBV5-1 and TRBJ2-1; 12 bases are a match to TRBD2. V was clipped by 2 bases and J by 5 bases; unmatched bases: 2. The germline V gene has CDR1 SGHRS and CDR2 YFSETQ. CDR3 length: 15 amino acids. As DNA, the CDR3 is TGCGCCAGCAGCTTACTAGCGGGGGGAAACAATGAGCAGTTCTTC. Translation gives CASSLLAGGNNEQFF.

The chain is built from TRBV5-1 and TRBJ2-2; D possibly corresponds to TRBD2 (6 bases). V lost 4 bases to trimming and J lost 5 bases, with 12 bases between them. Germline CDR1 and CDR2: SGHRS and YFSETQ. The CDR3 is 14 residues long. Written as DNA, the CDR3 is TGCGCCAGCAGCAATCCTGGGGGGACCGGGGAGCTGTTTTTT. Its translation: CASSNPGGTGELFF.

This chain uses TRBV5-8 with TRBJ2-1, with TRBD1 identical over 11 bases. Germline trimming cut 5 bases from V and 3 bases from J; bases unmatched to any gene: 4. CDR3 size: 15 residues. Germline-derived CDR1 and CDR2 are SGHTS and YDEGEE. The CDR3 protein is CASSPDRGLYNEQFF. The CDR3 nucleotides read TGTGCCAGCAGTCCGGACAGGGGGCTCTACAATGAGCAGTTCTTC.

This chain uses TRBV14 with TRBJ1-4; no clear D. This CDR3 comprises 14 residues. Germline lookup yields CDR1 SGHDN and CDR2 FVKESK. V lost 4 bases, J lost 0 bases, and 6 bases lay in between. The CDR3 spells CASSLLATNEKLFF. The CDR3 region has the DNA TGTGCCAGCAGCCTCCTTGCAACTAATGAAAAACTGTTTTTT. The full variable domain, rest sourced from reference TRBV14 and TRBJ1-4, is EAGVTQFPSHSVIEKGQTVTLRCDPISGHDNLYWYRRVMGKEIKFLLHFVKESKQDESGMPNNRFLAERTGGTYSTLKVQPAELEDSGVYFCASSLLATNEKLFFGSGTQLSVL.

V gene TRBV6-2 or TRBV6-3 combines with J gene TRBJ1-5; 7 positions match TRBD1. The CDR3 covers 14 residues. V lost 5 bases to trimming and J lost 7 bases; unmatched junction nucleotides: 8. The germline V gene encodes CDR1 MNHEY and CDR2 SVGEGT. CDR3 amino acids: CASSTNRGWQPQHF. Here the CDR3 DNA reads TGTGCCAGCAGTACAAACAGGGGTTGGCAGCCCCAGCATTTT.

V and J are TRBV19 and TRBJ1-1, with D possibly matching TRBD1 (6 bases). This CDR3 is 15 amino acids long. Germline CDR1 reads LNHDA; CDR2 reads SQIVND (reference sequence). V gave up 3 bases and J gave up 8 bases, with 19 bases separating them. The DNA of the CDR3 is TGTGCCAGTAGTATTCTCGACAGGCAATCAGGCGAAGCTTTCTTT. Residues: CASSILDRQSGEAFF.